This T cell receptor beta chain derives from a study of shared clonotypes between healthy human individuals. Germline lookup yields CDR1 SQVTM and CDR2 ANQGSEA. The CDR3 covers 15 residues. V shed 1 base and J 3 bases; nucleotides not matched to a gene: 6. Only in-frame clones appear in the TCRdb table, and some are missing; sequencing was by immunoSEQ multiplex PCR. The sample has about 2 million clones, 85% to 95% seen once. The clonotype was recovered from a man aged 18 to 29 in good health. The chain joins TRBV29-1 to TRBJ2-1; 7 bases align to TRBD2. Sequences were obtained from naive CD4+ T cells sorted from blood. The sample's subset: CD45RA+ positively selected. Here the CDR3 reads CSVEGYERGYNEQFF. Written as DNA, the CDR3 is TGCAGCGTTGAAGGGTATGAGCGGGGCTACAATGAGCAGTTCTTC.